This T cell receptor beta chain was recorded in a study of beta chain features in type 1 diabetes. Study-wide results and limits: People with Type 1 diabetes carried modestly yet significantly shorter TCRB CDR3s in all four CD4+ subsets.

Sorting that relied on CD45RO/CCR7/CD25/CD127/CD95/CD27 yielded CD4+ naive, central memory, regulatory and stem cell-like memory cells. Post-sort purity exceeded 98% for all sorted populations. The CDR3 loop spans 15 amino acids. Germline lookup yields CDR1 SGHTA and CDR2 FQGNSA. The trim removed 1 base at V and 5 bases at J, leaving 8 bases unmatched. Notes on this clone: Its target is unknown.

Expressed TCRB transcripts were sequenced, since all the RNA that had been isolated was reverse transcribed. Naive, central memory and regulatory T cell samples came to a mean of approximately 3.6 million reads. The protocol was immunoSEQ multiplex PCR, while the TCRdb copy is restricted to in-frame clones and leaves out a portion. The sample records over 600,000 clones, roughly 12% being singletons. What was sequenced was naive CD4+ T cells from blood. This rearrangement joins TRBV7-2 to TRBJ2-7, with 7 nucleotides matching TRBD1. This TCR was sampled from a man aged 25 to 40 with type 1 diabetes. The chain's CDR3 is CASSLGGQFRDEQYF. CDR3 DNA: TGTGCCAGCAGCTTAGGGGGACAGTTTAGGGACGAGCAGTACTTC.